This TCR beta chain derives from a study of T cells in localized non-small cell lung cancer. General study findings and limits: Sequencing involved a lone tumor region, leaving heterogeneity possible.

The CDR3 spans 17 residues. Assay: immunoSEQ multiplex PCR; the TCRdb copy retains only in-frame clones and omits some. Altogether about 2,700 clones are present, just under 45% being singletons, with the ten largest covering around 15%. In regard to this clone: The antigen remains unidentified.

The receptor was isolated from a woman aged 40 to 75 with stage II squamous cell lung carcinoma. Sample: lung tumor tissue, taken before any cancer treatment. The rearrangement joins TRBV1 to TRBJ2-5; the table's D call TRBD1 went unverified against the DNA. TRBV1 represents a pseudogene. The CDR3 sequence: CASSQEKVQHGRETQYF. Here the CDR3 DNA reads TGCGCCAGCAGCCAAGAGAAAGTACAGCACGGCCGGGAGACCCAGTACTTC.